There are a few counts of the clone carrying this T cell receptor (beta chain). The method was immunoSEQ multiplex PCR; TCRdb's version includes in-frame clones alone and lacks a portion of them. The data show approximately 320,000 clones, about nine tenths seen once. CDR1 and CDR2 from the germline V gene are KGHDR and SFDVKD. There are 16 residues in the CDR3. Trimming removed 5 bases from V and 0 bases from J, with 13 bases in between. This entry comes from a study of blood T cell repertoires in COVID-19. The study assigned cohorts using participant-reported clinical history. Recovered status applied to Cohort 3 donors who had two consecutive negative PCRs. It also applied to those with clearance or with symptom resolution.

The chain uses TRBV24-1 and TRBJ2-1; D is possibly TRBD1 (6 bases). The specimen was PBMCs or T cells enriched from blood (not recorded which). This TCR was recovered from a woman under 30 who had recovered from COVID-19. Here the CDR3 DNA reads TGTGCCACCAGTGGGGCCCAGGGGAGCTCCTACAATGAGCAGTTCTTC. Its protein is CATSGAQGSSYNEQFF.